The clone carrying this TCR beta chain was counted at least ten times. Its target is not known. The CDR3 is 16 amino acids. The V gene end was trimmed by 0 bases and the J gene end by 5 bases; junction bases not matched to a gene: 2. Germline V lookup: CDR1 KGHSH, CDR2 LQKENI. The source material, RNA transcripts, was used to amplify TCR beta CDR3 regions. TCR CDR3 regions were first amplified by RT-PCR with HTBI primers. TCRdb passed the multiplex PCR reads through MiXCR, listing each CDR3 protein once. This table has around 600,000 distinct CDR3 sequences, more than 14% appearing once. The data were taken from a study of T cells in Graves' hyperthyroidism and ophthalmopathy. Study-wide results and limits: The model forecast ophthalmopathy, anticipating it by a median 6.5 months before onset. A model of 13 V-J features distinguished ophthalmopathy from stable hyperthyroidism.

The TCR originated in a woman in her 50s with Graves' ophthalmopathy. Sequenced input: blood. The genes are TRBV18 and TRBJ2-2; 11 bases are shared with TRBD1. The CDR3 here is CASSPPGQGATGELFF. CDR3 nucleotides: TGTGCCAGCTCACCACCCGGACAGGGGGCGACCGGGGAGCTGTTTTTT. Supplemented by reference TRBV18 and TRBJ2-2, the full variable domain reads NAGVMQNPRHLVRRRGQEARLRCSPMKGHSHVYWYRQLPEEGLKFMVYLQKENIIDESGMPKERFSAEFPKEGPSILRIQQVVRGDSAAYFCASSPPGQGATGELFFGEGSRLTVL.